A selection of T cell receptor beta chains follows, all from one sample in a study of CD8 T cells in ankylosing spondylitis. Each CDR3 protein gets one entry after TCRdb re-called the 5' RACE reads with MiXCR. The sample holds approximately 210,000 distinct CDR3 sequences, 9.5% to 15% seen once. Sequencing was done on a sample of blood, either unsorted or a sorted T cell fraction (not recorded which). The receptors shown here come from a male donor with ankylosing spondylitis or in good health (not recorded which). Each CDR3 is given without its conserved first and last residue.

TRBJ1-2 | TRBV29-1 | SYYGGGPFGYT
TRBJ2-1 | TRBV5-6 | ASSSLAGGPVEQF
TRBJ2-5 | TRBV7-9 | ASSSFGPTETQY
TRBJ1-6 | TRBV6-4 | ASSETGASPLH
TRBJ1-5 | TRBV7-6 | ASSPDGNSNQPQH
TRBJ2-1 | TRBV7-9 | ASSKRQGPYNEQF
TRBJ2-3 | TRBV5-5 | ASSLGQGAGDTQY
TRBJ2-2 | TRBV7-9 | ASSPEGGRTGELF
TRBJ2-7 | TRBV10-3 | AISDGTGYEQY
TRBJ2-5 | TRBV6-2/TRBV6-3 | ASTGTILETQY
TRBJ2-1 | TRBV7-6 | ASSPGGGPNNEQF
TRBJ2-1 | TRBV7-9 | ASSLANSNEQF
TRBJ2-7 | TRBV4-1 | ASSQEGGVVVTEQY
TRBJ2-7 | TRBV4-1 | ASSQEVGSFLSYEQY
TRBJ2-5 | TRBV10-3 | AISESIATSPVQTQY
TRBJ1-2 | TRBV2 | ASSPGQGAWGYT
TRBJ2-7 | TRBV5-1 | ASSLSGTSPYEQY
TRBJ2-7 | TRBV6-5 | ASSTGIEQY
TRBJ2-5 | TRBV3-1 | ASSQPTSDFRETQY
TRBJ1-1 | TRBV20-1 | SASDRGITEAF
TRBJ2-2 | TRBV3-1 | ASSNRDRGPTGELF
TRBJ1-1 | TRBV20-1 | SARGGRDIANTEAF
TRBJ1-4 | TRBV5-1 | ASSWWGPEEKLF
TRBJ1-1 | TRBV4-1 | ASSRGGGEAEAF
TRBJ2-2 | TRBV7-9 | ASSLRGGPDTGELF
TRBJ2-5 | TRBV2 | ASSDLGLEETQY
TRBJ1-1 | TRBV29-1 | SVITPRTEAF
TRBJ2-3 | TRBV27 | ASSFPGQSTDTQY
TRBJ2-2 | TRBV28 | ASSSGQGPGTGELF
TRBJ2-2 | TRBV6-5 | ASSWATGELF
TRBJ2-4 | TRBV20-1 | SARGPDISAALNIQY
TRBJ2-1 | TRBV5-5 | ASSALTGGPLGEQF
TRBJ2-7 | TRBV5-1 | ASSLLLETYEQY
TRBJ1-1 | TRBV12-3/TRBV12-4 | ASTDAMGTEAF
TRBJ1-1 | TRBV7-2 | ASTFGGNTEAF
TRBJ2-2 | TRBV25-1 | ASSGLRGEGELF
TRBJ2-1 | TRBV5-1 | ASSLASSGGYNEQF
TRBJ2-7 | TRBV6-2/TRBV6-3 | ASSYEGQNYEQY
TRBJ2-7 | TRBV7-9 | ASSLEDRATSYEQY
TRBJ1-1 | TRBV7-2 | ASSLVDRVNTEAF
TRBJ2-7 | TRBV10-3 | AISDIRGSYEQY
TRBJ1-2 | TRBV20-1 | SASDRVANYGYT